Listed below are T cell receptor beta chains from one sample, sequenced in a study of early T cells in non-severe SARS-CoV-2 infection. TCRdb fed the 5' RACE reads into MiXCR, producing one record per CDR3 protein. The repertoire has about 50,000 distinct CDR3 sequences, roughly a tenth of them found once; the top ten carry roughly 5.5%. The sample consisted of whole blood, taken at baseline. The receptors were gathered from an adult who was a healthcare worker with PCR-confirmed SARS-CoV-2 infection or an uninfected control (not recorded which). Both conserved end residues are part of each CDR3. A D gene is named only where the DNA matches it firmly. Clone size appears in some rows only: once, few, many, or a class for an expanded clone.

J: TRBJ2-7; V: TRBV11-2; size: few; D: TRBD1; DNA: TGTGCCAGCAGCTTGGGACAGGTTATCTACGAGCAGTACTTC; CDR3: CASSLGQVIYEQYF
J: TRBJ2-5; V: TRBV5-5; size: many; D: -; DNA: TGTGCCAGCAGCTTGGCAGGGGCGCAAGAGACCCAGTACTTC; CDR3: CASSLAGAQETQYF
J: TRBJ1-5; V: TRBV15; size: -; D: -; DNA: TGTGCCACCAGCAGAATTAGCAGGGGCGGCAATCAGCCCCAGCATTTT; CDR3: CATSRISRGGNQPQHF
J: TRBJ1-1; V: TRBV12-3/TRBV12-4; size: many; D: -; DNA: TGTGCCAGCAGTTTAGATGAGAACACTGAAGCTTTCTTT; CDR3: CASSLDENTEAFF
J: TRBJ1-6; V: TRBV3-1; size: few; D: -; DNA: TGTGCCAGCAGCCAAGGTGGCGGTAGAGATTCACCCCTCCACTTT; CDR3: CASSQGGGRDSPLHF
J: TRBJ2-1; V: TRBV11-1; size: few; D: TRBD2; DNA: TGTGCCAGCAGCCCGCGGACTAGCGGGATGGATGAGCAGTTCTTC; CDR3: CASSPRTSGMDEQFF
J: TRBJ2-4; V: TRBV20-1; size: -; D: -; DNA: TGCAGTGCTGACGATCTAGCCAAAAACATTCAGCACTTC; CDR3: CSADDLAKNIQHF
J: TRBJ1-5; V: TRBV7-9; size: many; D: -; DNA: TGTGCCAGCAGCTTAGCGGAGCCTAAAAGAGGACAGCCCCAGCATTTT; CDR3: CASSLAEPKRGQPQHF
J: TRBJ2-3; V: TRBV25-1; size: -; D: -; DNA: TGTGCCAGCGGACGAATGGGAGGGGGTGCAGATACGCAGTATTTT; CDR3: CASGRMGGGADTQYF
J: TRBJ1-3; V: TRBV6-6; size: -; D: -; DNA: TGTGCCAGCAGTGGCTATGGTGAGGTAAACACCATATATTTT; CDR3: CASSGYGEVNTIYF
J: TRBJ1-3; V: TRBV14; size: -; D: -; DNA: TGTGCCAGCAGCCCCGGACGGAGCTCTGGAAACACCATATATTTT; CDR3: CASSPGRSSGNTIYF
J: TRBJ2-7; V: TRBV20-1; size: -; D: TRBD2; DNA: TGCAGTGTTGACGGCGGGAGGGCCTACGAGCAGTACTTC; CDR3: CSVDGGRAYEQYF
J: TRBJ2-4; V: TRBV11-2; size: few; D: -; DNA: TGTGCCAGCAGCTTCAGGGTTCGGTGGAAAAACATTCAGTACTTC; CDR3: CASSFRVRWKNIQYF
J: TRBJ1-6; V: TRBV20-1; size: -; D: -; DNA: TGCAGTGCTAGGGCAGGGGTGAGCTATAATTCACCCCTCCACTTT; CDR3: CSARAGVSYNSPLHF
J: TRBJ2-1; V: TRBV7-8; size: few; D: -; DNA: TGTGCCAGCAGCTTAGGCCTCGGCAATGAGCAGTTCTTC; CDR3: CASSLGLGNEQFF
J: TRBJ1-3; V: TRBV20-1; size: many; D: -; DNA: TGCAGTGCTCGCTCTGGAAACACCATATATTTT; CDR3: CSARSGNTIYF
J: TRBJ2-5; V: TRBV5-1; size: few; D: TRBD1; DNA: TGCGCCAGCAGCGCGGGACAGGGAAGAGAGACCCAGTACTTC; CDR3: CASSAGQGRETQYF
J: TRBJ2-2; V: TRBV7-2; size: few; D: -; DNA: TGTGCCAGCAGCCCCGTCGGACTCGCGAACACCGGGGAGCTGTTTTTT; CDR3: CASSPVGLANTGELFF
J: TRBJ2-7; V: TRBV18; size: -; D: -; DNA: TGTGCCAGCTCAACCAGACACGAGGGCGAGCAGTACTTC; CDR3: CASSTRHEGEQYF
J: TRBJ2-1; V: TRBV7-3; size: few; D: -; DNA: TGTGCCAGCAGCCAAATGACACTGTACGATGAGCAGTTCTTC; CDR3: CASSQMTLYDEQFF
J: TRBJ2-4; V: TRBV19; size: -; D: -; DNA: TGTGCCAGTTTAGTAGGGAACATTCAGTACTTC; CDR3: CASLVGNIQYF
J: TRBJ1-4; V: TRBV5-4; size: many; D: TRBD1; DNA: TGTGCCAGCAGCTGGAGACAGGGTGGAACTAATGAAAAACTGTTTTTT; CDR3: CASSWRQGGTNEKLFF
J: TRBJ2-7; V: TRBV11-2; size: few; D: -; DNA: TGTGCCAGCAGCTCAGGGATGACCTACTACGAGCAGTACTTC; CDR3: CASSSGMTYYEQYF
J: TRBJ2-7; V: TRBV29-1; size: -; D: -; DNA: TGCAGCGGCCTCCGGGACCACTACGAGCAGTACTTC; CDR3: CSGLRDHYEQYF
J: TRBJ2-3; V: TRBV20-1; size: -; D: -; DNA: TGCAGTGCACCCCCGTTTAGGGTATGGAAGCCCACAGATACGCAGTATTTT; CDR3: CSAPPFRVWKPTDTQYF
J: TRBJ2-7; V: TRBV10-1; size: few; D: TRBD1; DNA: TGCGCCAGCAGTGAGTCGGCTGGGGCGGGACAGGCAAAATCCTACGAGCAGTACTTC; CDR3: CASSESAGAGQAKSYEQYF
J: TRBJ1-5; V: TRBV7-2; size: many; D: -; DNA: TGTGCCAGCAGCCCCCGAGGGGGATACACCCAGCATTTT; CDR3: CASSPRGGYTQHF
J: TRBJ2-3; V: TRBV3-1; size: -; D: -; DNA: TGTGCCAGCAGCCAAGATCACACAGATACGCAGTATTTT; CDR3: CASSQDHTDTQYF
J: TRBJ2-4; V: TRBV4-1; size: -; D: TRBD2; DNA: TGCGCCAGCAGCCAACTTCGACCGGGACTAGCGGGAGGGCCGGGCGACATTCAGTACTTC; CDR3: CASSQLRPGLAGGPGDIQYF
J: TRBJ1-5; V: TRBV12-5; size: many; D: -; DNA: TGTGCTAGTGGTGGAACAGGGTTAACTCAGCCCCAGCATTTT; CDR3: CASGGTGLTQPQHF
J: TRBJ2-2; V: TRBV19; size: few; D: -; DNA: TGTGCCAGTAGTCCGACGACGGTCGATGGCACCGGGGAGCTGTTTTTT; CDR3: CASSPTTVDGTGELFF
J: TRBJ2-5; V: TRBV2; size: few; D: TRBD2; DNA: TGTGCCAGCTTCGGGACTAGCGATCCCCAAGAGACCCAGTACTTC; CDR3: CASFGTSDPQETQYF
J: TRBJ1-5; V: TRBV20-1; size: few; D: -; DNA: TGCAGTGCTATGGGACTAGGTCAGCCCCAGCATTTT; CDR3: CSAMGLGQPQHF
J: TRBJ2-3; V: TRBV5-1; size: -; D: TRBD1; DNA: TGCGCCAGCAGCCCCGGGACAGGGGCAGATACGCAGTATTTT; CDR3: CASSPGTGADTQYF
J: TRBJ2-5; V: TRBV19; size: few; D: -; DNA: TGTGCCAGGGCGTCCCGGACTGGACTCCCGAGGGCGGAGACCCAGTACTTC; CDR3: CARASRTGLPRAETQYF
J: TRBJ2-7; V: TRBV7-9; size: -; D: -; DNA: TGTGCCAGCAGCTCGCCCCCTTGGTACGAGTGGTACTTC; CDR3: CASSSPPWYEWYF
J: TRBJ2-1; V: TRBV7-6; size: -; D: -; DNA: TGTGCCAGCAGCTTAGCGGCCAGGGTTCGGAATGAGCAGTTCTTC; CDR3: CASSLAARVRNEQFF
J: TRBJ2-7; V: TRBV18; size: -; D: TRBD1; DNA: TGTGCCAGCTCACTGGACAGGGCGGGCAACGAGCAGTACTTC; CDR3: CASSLDRAGNEQYF
J: TRBJ2-3; V: TRBV30; size: many; D: TRBD2; DNA: TGTGCCTGGGCTATGGCGGGAGGTGCAGATACGCAGTATTTT; CDR3: CAWAMAGGADTQYF
J: TRBJ2-7; V: TRBV28; size: -; D: -; DNA: TGTGCCAGCAGGCTCGCGACTAGGAGCTCCTACGAGCAGTACTTC; CDR3: CASRLATRSSYEQYF
J: TRBJ2-2; V: TRBV7-2; size: many; D: TRBD1; DNA: TGTGCCAGCAGCTTTGGAGGGACAGGGATGAACACCGGGGAGCTGTTTTTT; CDR3: CASSFGGTGMNTGELFF
J: TRBJ1-1; V: TRBV18; size: -; D: TRBD1; DNA: TGTGCCAGCTCACCTTTATTAACAGGGGGGAACACTGAAGCTTTCTTT; CDR3: CASSPLLTGGNTEAFF
J: TRBJ1-1; V: TRBV28; size: -; D: TRBD1; DNA: TGTGCCAGCACAAGGCTTGGGGGGACAGGGGGCAAAGCTTTCTTT; CDR3: CASTRLGGTGGKAFF
J: TRBJ2-3; V: TRBV11-2; size: many; D: -; DNA: TGTGCCAGCAGCCCCCCCCGACGAGATACGCAGTATTTT; CDR3: CASSPPRRDTQYF
J: TRBJ2-3; V: TRBV7-2; size: -; D: -; DNA: TGTGCCAGCAGCTTAGTCGTACTCCCAAGCACAGATACGCAGTATTTT; CDR3: CASSLVVLPSTDTQYF
J: TRBJ2-1; V: TRBV28; size: many; D: -; DNA: TGTGCCAGCAGCCTGGACTCGAACTCCTACAATGAGCAGTTCTTC; CDR3: CASSLDSNSYNEQFF
J: TRBJ2-2; V: TRBV7-7; size: many; D: TRBD1; DNA: TGTGCCAGCAGCTTAGCGCCCGGGACAGTAACCGGGGAGCTGTTTTTT; CDR3: CASSLAPGTVTGELFF
J: TRBJ2-7; V: TRBV6-5; size: -; D: TRBD1; DNA: TGTGCCAGCAGTTACTCGTCCGGGACAGGGGGCGGTGAGCAGTACTTC; CDR3: CASSYSSGTGGGEQYF
J: TRBJ2-7; V: TRBV9; size: few; D: -; DNA: TGTGCCAGCAGCGTAGATTGGGGTGTGAACGAGCAGTACTTC; CDR3: CASSVDWGVNEQYF
J: TRBJ1-2; V: TRBV12-3/TRBV12-4; size: -; D: -; DNA: TGTGCCAGCAGTCGGACAGCTCTACTAGAATATGGCTACACCTTC; CDR3: CASSRTALLEYGYTF
J: TRBJ2-5; V: TRBV20-1; size: many; D: -; DNA: TGCAGTGCTACAACGATTTGGACGGAAGAGACCCAGTACTTC; CDR3: CSATTIWTEETQYF
J: TRBJ2-7; V: TRBV28; size: few; D: TRBD1; DNA: TGTGCCAGCAGTTCCCCCGGACAGGGTAAGGTCTACGAGCAGTACTTC; CDR3: CASSSPGQGKVYEQYF
J: TRBJ2-1; V: TRBV5-1; size: few; D: -; DNA: TGCGCCAGCACAACAGGGACGGGTAATGAGCAGTTCTTC; CDR3: CASTTGTGNEQFF
J: TRBJ2-7; V: TRBV28; size: -; D: -; DNA: TGTGCCAGCAGTCGATACAGGGACCACGAGCAGTACTTC; CDR3: CASSRYRDHEQYF
J: TRBJ1-1; V: TRBV3-1; size: -; D: -; DNA: TGTGCCAGCAGCCAACCCCTGACAGGTCAGAACACTGAAGCTTTCTTT; CDR3: CASSQPLTGQNTEAFF